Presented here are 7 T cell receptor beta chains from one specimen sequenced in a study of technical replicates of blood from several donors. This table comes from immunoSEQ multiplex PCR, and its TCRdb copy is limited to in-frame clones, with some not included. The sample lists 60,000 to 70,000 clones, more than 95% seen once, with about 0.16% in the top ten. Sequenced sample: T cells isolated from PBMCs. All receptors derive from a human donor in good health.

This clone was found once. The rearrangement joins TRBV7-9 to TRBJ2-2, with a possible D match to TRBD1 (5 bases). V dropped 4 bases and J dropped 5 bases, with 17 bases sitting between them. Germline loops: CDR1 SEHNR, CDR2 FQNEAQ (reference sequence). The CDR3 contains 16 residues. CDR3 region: CASSSVKGNPTGELFF. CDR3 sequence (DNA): TGTGCCAGCAGCTCCGTGAAGGGGAATCCGACCGGGGAGCTGTTTTTT.

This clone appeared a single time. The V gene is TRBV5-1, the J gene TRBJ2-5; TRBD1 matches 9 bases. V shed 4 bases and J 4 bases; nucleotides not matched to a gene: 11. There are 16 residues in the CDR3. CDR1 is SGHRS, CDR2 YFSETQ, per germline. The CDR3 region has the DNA TGCGCCAGCAGCCTAACAGGGGGCGAGGTATCAGAGACCCAGTACTTC. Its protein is CASSLTGGEVSETQYF.

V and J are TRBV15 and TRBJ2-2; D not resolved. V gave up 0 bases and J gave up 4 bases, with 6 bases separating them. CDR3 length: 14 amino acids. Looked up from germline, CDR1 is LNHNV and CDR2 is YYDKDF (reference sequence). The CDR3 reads CATSRESVTGELFF. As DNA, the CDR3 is TGTGCCACCAGCAGAGAATCCGTCACCGGGGAGCTGTTTTTT.

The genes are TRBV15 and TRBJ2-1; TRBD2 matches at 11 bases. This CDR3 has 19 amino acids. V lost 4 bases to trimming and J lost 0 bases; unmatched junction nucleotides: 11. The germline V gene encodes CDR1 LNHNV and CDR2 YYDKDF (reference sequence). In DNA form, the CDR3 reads TGTGCCACCAGCAAAGCTAGCGGGAGGAATTTGGGCTCCTACAATGAGCAGTTCTTC. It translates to CATSKASGRNLGSYNEQFF.

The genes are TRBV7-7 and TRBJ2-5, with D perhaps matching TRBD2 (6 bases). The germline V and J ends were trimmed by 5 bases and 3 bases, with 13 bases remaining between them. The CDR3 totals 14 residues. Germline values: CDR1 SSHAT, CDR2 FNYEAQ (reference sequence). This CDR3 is CASSRGVRKETQYF. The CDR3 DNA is TGTGCCAGCAGCCGCGGGGTCAGAAAAGAGACCCAGTACTTC.

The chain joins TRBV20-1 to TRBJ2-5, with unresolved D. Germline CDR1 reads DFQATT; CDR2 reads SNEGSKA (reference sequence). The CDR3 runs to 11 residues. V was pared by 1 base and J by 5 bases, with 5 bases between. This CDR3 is CSARAGETQYF. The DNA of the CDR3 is TGCAGTGCTAGAGCGGGTGAGACCCAGTACTTC.

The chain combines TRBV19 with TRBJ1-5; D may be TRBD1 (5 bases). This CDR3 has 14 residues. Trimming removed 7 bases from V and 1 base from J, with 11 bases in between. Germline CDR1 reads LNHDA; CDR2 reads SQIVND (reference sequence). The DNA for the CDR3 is TGTGCCAGTACCCGCTCAGGGAGCAATCAGCCCCAGCATTTT. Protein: CASTRSGSNQPQHF.